The 28 T cell receptor beta chains listed next were all sequenced from one sample in a study of blood T cell repertoires in COVID-19. Clones were read by immunoSEQ multiplex PCR, and TCRdb kept only the in-frame ones, dropping some. The data show about 100,000 clones, with almost 90% seen just once and 4.5% to 6.5% held by the top ten. The sequenced sample consisted of peripheral blood. These receptor sequences come from a human donor in a cohort sampled during active COVID-19.

The CDR3 spells CASSPGQGYEQFF. The DNA of the CDR3 is TGTGCCAGCAGCCCGGGACAGGGGTATGAGCAGTTCTTC. The chain has TRBV3-1 (or the pseudogene TRBV3-2) and TRBJ2-1; TRBD1 matches 10 bases. CDR1 is LGHDT, CDR2 YNNKEL, per germline (reference sequence). This CDR3 spans 13 amino acids. The ends lost 4 bases at V and 8 bases at J; junction bases unmatched: 2.

The rearrangement joins TRBV24-1 to TRBJ2-5; TRBD1 matches at 8 bases. The germline CDR1 and CDR2 sequences are KGHDR and SFDVKD. This CDR3 comprises 16 residues. The V gene end was trimmed by 7 bases and the J gene end by 2 bases; junction bases not matched to a gene: 11. This chain's CDR3 is CATSKTGARSQETQYF. CDR3 DNA: TGTGCCACCAGCAAGACAGGGGCGAGGAGTCAAGAGACCCAGTACTTC.

The rearrangement joins TRBV3-1 (or the pseudogene TRBV3-2) to TRBJ1-5, with TRBD1 as a possible D gene (5 bases). Germline CDR1 reads LGHDT; CDR2 reads YNNKEL (reference sequence). V dropped 1 base and J dropped 2 bases, with 12 bases sitting between them. The CDR3 sequence is 16 residues long. CDR3 DNA sequence: TGTGCCAGCAGCCAAGGCCCGGGGGATGGCAATCAGCCCCAGCATTTT. Amino acids: CASSQGPGDGNQPQHF.

This rearrangement joins TRBV6-2 or TRBV6-3 to TRBJ1-2; D is uncertain. CDR3 length equals 13 residues. Trimming left V 0 bases short and J 4 bases short, with 6 bases between. Germline V gene sequence: CDR1 MNHEY, CDR2 SVGEGT. CDR3 in DNA: TGTGCCAGCAGTTACTCGCGTGGCTATGGCTACACCTTC. Residues: CASSYSRGYGYTF.

In regard to this clone: The germline gene is not matched at one end of the junction; a read error may be the cause. The V call is TRBV2, the J call TRBJ1-6, with no clear D. The V gene's germline CDR1 is SNHLY and CDR2 FYNNEI. The CDR3 consists of 15 residues. CDR3 protein: CASREDSTGNSPLHF. The CDR3 bases are TGTGCCAGCAGGGAAGATTCGACGGGTAATTCACCCCTCCACTTT.

The gene calls are TRBV28 and TRBJ2-7; 7 positions agree with TRBD1. The germline gives CDR1 MDHEN, CDR2 SYDVKM. This CDR3 is 15 amino acids long. Trimming at V came to 5 bases and at J to 4 bases, leaving 11 bases not matched to a gene. The CDR3 DNA reads TGTGCCAGCAGTGTTCCAGGACAGGCAGGGTACGAGCAGTACTTC. This sequence encodes CASSVPGQAGYEQYF.

The V gene is TRBV5-6, the J gene TRBJ1-6; TRBD1 agrees at 8 bases. J lost 7 bases, V lost 6 bases, and 9 bases had no gene match. Germline assignment: CDR1 SGHDT and CDR2 YYEEEE. This CDR3 spans 15 amino acids. The CDR3 DNA follows: TGTGCCAGCAACTTAGGCACAGGGGGGAATTCACCCCTCCACTTT. It encodes CASNLGTGGNSPLHF.

The chain is built from TRBV11-2 and TRBJ2-3; tentatively, D is TRBD1 (6 bases). The germline CDR1 and CDR2 sequences are SGHAT and FQNNGV. The ends were cut back, 0 bases at V and 3 bases at J, with 13 bases in the middle. There are 16 residues in the CDR3. For the CDR3, the DNA is TGTGCCAGCAGCTTAGAGGGACACCTTCGGACAGATACGCAGTATTTT. It codes for CASSLEGHLRTDTQYF.

The V gene is TRBV4-2, the J gene TRBJ2-3; 7 bases fit TRBD2. This CDR3 is 15 amino acids long. V was pared by 3 bases and J by 1 base, with 4 bases of the junction left unmatched. CDR1 and CDR2 from the germline V gene are LGHNA and YNFKEQ. CDR3 bases: TGTGCCAGCAGCCAGCGGGACTATGGCACAGATACGCAGTATTTT. Residues: CASSQRDYGTDTQYF.

The chain joins TRBV3-1 (or the pseudogene TRBV3-2) to TRBJ2-1; D call uncertain. CDR3 length equals 15 residues. V was cut by 1 base and J by 2 bases, with 9 bases left in between. Per the germline V gene, CDR1 is LGHDT and CDR2 is YNNKEL (reference sequence). The CDR3 nucleotides are TGTGCCAGCAGCCAAGCCCAAAACACCTACAATGAGCAGTTCTTC. This encodes CASSQAQNTYNEQFF.

The chain carries TRBV28 and TRBJ2-5, with a tentative D call TRBD2 (6 bases). V was clipped by 6 bases and J by 5 bases, with 16 bases between them. This CDR3 has 14 residues. From germline, CDR1 is MDHEN and CDR2 SYDVKM. In nucleotides, the CDR3 is TGTGCCAGCAGCCTAGGTCCAGGAGGGGAGACCCAGTACTTC. Translated, it gives CASSLGPGGETQYF.

CDR3 amino acids: CARIQGRNTIYF. In DNA, the CDR3 is TGTGCCAGGATACAGGGTCGAAACACCATATATTTT. The chain carries TRBV6-5 and TRBJ1-3; the D gene is possibly TRBD1 (6 bases). Trimming stripped 9 bases from V and 5 bases from J, with 11 bases between. This CDR3 spans 12 amino acids. The germline CDR1 and CDR2 sequences are MNHEY and SVGAGI.

The chain couples TRBV6-2 or TRBV6-3 to TRBJ1-3, with a possible D match to TRBD1 (6 bases). Germline V CDR1 and CDR2: MNHEY, SVGEGT. Trimming cost V 8 bases and J 4 bases, with 12 bases left between them. The CDR3 sequence is 13 residues long. The CDR3 reads CASRRDTGNTIYF. Written as DNA, the CDR3 is TGTGCCAGCCGCCGGGACACAGGAAACACCATATATTTT.

The chain recombines TRBV18 with TRBJ2-3; TRBD2 matches 7 bases. The CDR3 spans 17 residues. Germline loops: CDR1 KGHSH, CDR2 LQKENI. The trim removed 5 bases at V and 4 bases at J, leaving 15 bases unmatched. CDR3 protein: CASSAGTNGSGSDTQYF. Here the CDR3 DNA reads TGTGCCAGCTCAGCCGGGACTAACGGGAGTGGTTCAGATACGCAGTATTTT.

This clone was picked up one time. This chain joins TRBV29-1 and TRBJ2-1, with a weak D call TRBD2 (7 bases). Germline values: CDR1 SQVTM, CDR2 ANQGSEA. The CDR3 spans 12 residues. Trimming shortened V by 5 bases and J by 7 bases, and 12 bases separated the two germline ends. CDR3 loop: CSVSRGGNEQFF. The CDR3 nucleotides are TGCAGCGTTTCCAGGGGAGGGAATGAGCAGTTCTTC.

This chain uses TRBV27 with TRBJ2-1; D may be TRBD1 (5 bases). The germline gives CDR1 MNHEY, CDR2 SMNVEV (reference sequence). The CDR3 has 15 amino acids. V was shortened by 8 bases and J by 1 base, with 15 bases between the two germline ends. CDR3 sequence (DNA): TGTGCCAGCTCCCTGCTAGGGGCGTCCTACAATGAGCAGTTCTTC. It is translated as CASSLLGASYNEQFF.

In its sample, this clone was seen a few times. The V and J genes are TRBV18 and TRBJ2-2; D gene uncertain. There are 14 residues in the CDR3. Germline assignment: CDR1 KGHSH and CDR2 LQKENI. V dropped 4 bases and J dropped 4 bases, with 10 bases sitting between them. The chain's CDR3 is CASSLLDTTGELFF. The DNA for the CDR3 is TGTGCCAGCTCACTATTAGACACCACCGGGGAGCTGTTTTTT. Filled out from reference TRBV18 and TRBJ2-2, the complete variable domain reads NAGVMQNPRHLVRRRGQEARLRCSPMKGHSHVYWYRQLPEEGLKFMVYLQKENIIDESGMPKERFSAEFPKEGPSILRIQQVVRGDSAAYFCASSLLDTTGELFFGEGSRLTVL.

This rearrangement joins TRBV27 to TRBJ2-7, with 7 positions matching TRBD1. Per the germline V gene, CDR1 is MNHEY and CDR2 is SMNVEV (reference sequence). V shed 5 bases, J shed 0 bases, and the junction held 7 bases outside the gene matches. CDR3 length: 15 residues. CDR3 sequence (DNA): TGTGCCAGCAGTCCGTTGACAGGGAGCTCCTACGAGCAGTACTTC. Protein: CASSPLTGSSYEQYF.

A few counts support this clone. This chain uses TRBV2 with TRBJ2-1; 12 bases map to TRBD1. The V gene's germline CDR1 is SNHLY and CDR2 FYNNEI. Germline trimming cut 2 bases from V and 10 bases from J; bases unmatched to any gene: 9. The CDR3 has 16 residues. CDR3 residues: CASSEFEGTGGNEQFF. CDR3 in DNA: TGTGCCAGCAGTGAATTTGAGGGGACAGGGGGCAACGAGCAGTTCTTC.

The chain is built from TRBV4-3 and TRBJ1-4, with D perhaps TRBD1 (5 bases). V lost 3 bases to trimming and J lost 1 base, with 9 bases between them. Germline values: CDR1 LGHNA, CDR2 YSLEER. The CDR3 is 15 amino acids. The CDR3 sequence is CASSQTGGTNEKLFF. CDR3 nucleotide sequence: TGCGCCAGCAGCCAGACGGGGGGAACTAATGAAAAACTGTTTTTT.

The chain couples TRBV3-1 (or the pseudogene TRBV3-2) to TRBJ2-3, with no clear D. The CDR3 is made up of 13 amino acids. Trimming pared 3 bases from V and 4 bases from J, leaving 8 bases between. CDR1 is LGHDT and CDR2 is YNNKEL in the germline V gene (reference sequence). The CDR3 DNA reads as TGTGCCAGCAGCCAGGGCCGAGCAGATACGCAGTATTTT. This translates into CASSQGRADTQYF.

As concerns this clone: Other DNA sequences in the sample encode the same CDR3. The chain recombines TRBV4-1 with TRBJ2-1, with 12 nucleotides matching TRBD1. This CDR3 contains 16 residues. In germline, CDR1 is MGHRA, CDR2 YSYEKL. The junction had 6 bases not matched to a gene; V was cut back by 1 base and J by 8 bases. CDR3 bases: TGCGCCAGCAGCCAAGCCCCGGGACAGGGGGCCGATGAGCAGTTCTTC. Amino acids: CASSQAPGQGADEQFF.

In this sample, this clone turned up once. The chain is built from TRBV18 and TRBJ1-3; no firm D call. V lost 4 bases and J 0 bases, leaving 13 bases between the germline ends. Germline CDR1 reads KGHSH; CDR2 reads LQKENI. This CDR3 has 16 residues. The CDR3 sequence: CASSQLGEHSGNTIYF. The CDR3 nucleotides read TGTGCCAGCTCACAGCTCGGGGAACACTCTGGAAACACCATATATTTT.

The rearrangement uses TRBV5-5 and TRBJ1-1; 7 bases map to TRBD1. Trimming removed 7 bases from V and 4 bases from J; junction bases left unmatched: 7. This CDR3 has 13 amino acids. Germline loops: CDR1 SGHKS, CDR2 YYEKEE (reference sequence). CDR3 protein: CASGRQGGTEAFF. The CDR3 nucleotides are TGTGCCAGCGGGAGACAGGGAGGCACTGAAGCTTTCTTT.

V and J are TRBV6-6 and TRBJ1-2; 7 bases fit TRBD1. Unmatched junction bases numbered 7, after V lost 6 bases and J lost 6 bases. CDR1 is MNHNY and CDR2 is SVGAGI in the germline V gene (reference sequence). The CDR3 spans 13 residues. CDR3 DNA: TGTGCCAGCAGGGAAATGACAGGGAATGGCTACACCTTC. Its protein product is CASREMTGNGYTF.

The V gene is TRBV7-9, the J gene TRBJ1-3; 9 positions agree with TRBD1. The V gene end was trimmed by 3 bases and the J gene end by 4 bases; junction bases not matched to a gene: 7. The CDR3 runs 16 residues. Germline assignment: CDR1 SEHNR and CDR2 FQNEAQ (reference sequence). Here the CDR3 DNA reads TGTGCCAGCAGCTTGTGGACAGGGGCAAGGGGAAACACCATATATTTT. This sequence encodes CASSLWTGARGNTIYF.

The chain joins TRBV5-1 to TRBJ2-2, with 7 bases matching TRBD1. The length of the CDR3 is 15 residues. CDR1 and CDR2 (germline): SGHRS, YFSETQ. Trimming took 0 bases from V and 6 from J; bases not matched to a gene: 5. Written as DNA, the CDR3 is TGCGCCAGCAGCTTGGAAGGGGGCCGTTCCGGGGAGCTGTTTTTT. It translates to CASSLEGGRSGELFF.

The V call is TRBV6-5, the J call TRBJ2-7; TRBD1 agrees at 7 bases. Germline trimming cut 7 bases from V and 2 bases from J; bases unmatched to any gene: 8. The CDR3 consists of 14 residues. Germline lookup yields CDR1 MNHEY and CDR2 SVGAGI. In DNA form, the CDR3 reads TGTGCCAGCAATAGACAGGGCCACACCTACGAGCAGTACTTC. It codes for CASNRQGHTYEQYF.